The T cell receptor (beta chain) under discussion was sequenced for a study of T-cell memory formation after mild COVID-19. The CDR3 covers 15 residues. V was clipped by 4 bases and J by 3 bases; unmatched bases: 7. Germline assignment: CDR1 SGDLS and CDR2 YYNGEE. Study-wide results and caveats: Contracting clones, day 15 to 85, had balanced CD4/CD8, and later expanders favored CD4+. Cross-reactive memory appears to have joined, as suggested by some responding clones showing up in pre-infection memory.

Via MiXCR, TCRdb re-called the 5' RACE reads, giving one row per CDR3 protein. There are 110,000 or so distinct CDR3 sequences in the sample; 20% to 25% occur only once, and roughly 40% lies in the top ten. This clonotype came up a few times. Its antigen remains unidentified. This sequence was found in a man aged 18 to 30 who had mild COVID-19 (a few samples of this study predate the infection). Cell type and time point are not known. The sample consisted of PBMCs or a T cell subset sorted from them (not recorded which). This sequence joins TRBV9 and TRBJ2-3, with TRBD1 matching 8 bases. The CDR3 DNA is TGTGCCAGCAGCCCAGGGGGCGCAAAGACAGATACGCAGTATTTT. Amino acids: CASSPGGAKTDTQYF.